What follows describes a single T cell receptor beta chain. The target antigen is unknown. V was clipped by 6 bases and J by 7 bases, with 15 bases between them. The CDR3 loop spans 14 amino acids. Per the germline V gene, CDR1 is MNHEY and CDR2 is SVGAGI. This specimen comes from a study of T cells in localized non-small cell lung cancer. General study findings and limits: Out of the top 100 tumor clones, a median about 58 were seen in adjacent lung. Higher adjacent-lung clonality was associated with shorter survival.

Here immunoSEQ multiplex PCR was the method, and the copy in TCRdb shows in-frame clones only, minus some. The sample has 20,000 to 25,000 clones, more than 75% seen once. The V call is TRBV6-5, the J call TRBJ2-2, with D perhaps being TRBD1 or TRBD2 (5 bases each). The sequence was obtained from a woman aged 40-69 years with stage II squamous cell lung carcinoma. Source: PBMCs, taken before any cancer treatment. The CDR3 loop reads CASRRDVGYGELFF. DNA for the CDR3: TGTGCCAGCAGAAGGGACGTCGGGTACGGGGAGCTGTTTTTT.